Below, 10 T cell receptor beta chains from the same sample are listed, as sequenced in a study of T and B cells in COVID-19 patients. Multiplex PCR with BIOMED2 TRB-A/B primer pools amplified TRB rearrangements. From the multiplex PCR reads, TCRdb called clonotypes with MiXCR, one entry per CDR3 protein. Of about 18,000 distinct CDR3 sequences in the sample, 36% are singletons; the top ten hold approximately 16%. From blood, about 250-500 ng of genomic DNA served as TRB template. The source material was blood. These receptor sequences come from a human donor with active COVID-19.

The rearrangement uses TRBV6-4 and TRBJ2-2; either TRBD1 or TRBD2 may fit D (6 bases each). Per the germline V gene, CDR1 is MRHNA and CDR2 is SNTAGT. The length of the CDR3 is 18 residues. V was clipped by 0 bases and J by 4 bases, with 18 bases between them. The CDR3 coding sequence is TGTGCCAGCAGTGACTCGAAGAAGGGGGGCCTGACCACCGGGGAGCTGTTTTTT. Translated, it gives CASSDSKKGGLTTGELFF.

The rearrangement joins TRBV6-2 or TRBV6-3 to TRBJ1-5, with 8 bases matching TRBD1. This CDR3 spans 14 amino acids. CDR1 is MNHEY and CDR2 is SVGEGT in the germline V gene. With V trimmed by 11 bases and J by 0 bases, 6 bases remained unmatched. The chain's CDR3 is CASGQGISNQPQHF. CDR3 DNA sequence: TGTGCCTCAGGACAGGGAATTAGCAATCAGCCCCAGCATTTT.

This clonotype showed up just once. This sequence joins TRBV5-5 and TRBJ2-1; 12 bases map to TRBD2. The V segment lost 4 bases and the J segment 2 bases; nucleotides outside the gene matches: 4. Germline values: CDR1 SGHKS, CDR2 YYEKEE (reference sequence). The CDR3 covers 16 residues. The CDR3 region is CASSLTSGRPYNEQFF. The CDR3, as DNA: TGTGCCAGCAGCCTGACTAGCGGGAGACCCTACAATGAGCAGTTCTTC.

The sample holds a few counts of this clonotype. The chain has TRBV6-1 and TRBJ2-3, with 7 bases identical to TRBD2. Germline V gene lookup returns CDR1 MNHNS and CDR2 SASEGT. V was clipped by 3 bases and J by 2 bases; unmatched bases: 8. The CDR3 loop spans 16 amino acids. CDR3 coding DNA: TGTGCCAGCAGTGATCCAGGAGCGGGGTTCACAGATACGCAGTATTTT. Translating gives CASSDPGAGFTDTQYF.

This clonotype occurred a few times. The genes are TRBV6-5 and TRBJ1-6; weak D call: TRBD1 (5 bases). The CDR3 covers 14 residues. V gave up 6 bases and J gave up 9 bases, with 15 bases separating them. Germline CDR1 is MNHEY and CDR2 is SVGAGI. CDR3 residues: CASSDRWGVSPLHF. For the CDR3, the DNA is TGTGCCAGCAGCGATCGCTGGGGGGTTTCACCCCTCCACTTT.

This clonotype ranks as medium-sized (0.01 to 0.1%). This chain uses TRBV5-5 with TRBJ1-2; no definite D call. The CDR3 has 15 amino acids. Trimming removed 2 bases from V and 7 bases from J, with 18 bases in between. CDR1 and CDR2 (germline): SGHKS, YYEKEE (reference sequence). The CDR3 DNA reads TGTGCCAGCAGCTTCTCGCCGGCGGTCTCAGGTGGCTACACCTTC. It yields the protein CASSFSPAVSGGYTF. Full variable domain (missing parts from reference TRBV5-5 and TRBJ1-2): DAGVTQSPTHLIKTRGQQVTLRCSPISGHKSVSWYQQVLGQGPQFIFQYYEKEERGRGNFPDRFSARQFPNYSSELNVNALLLGDSALYLCASSFSPAVSGGYTFGSGTRLTVV.

The sample holds many counts of this clonotype. The CDR3 spells CASSVQGDLYYGYTF. For the CDR3, the DNA is TGTGCCAGTAGTGTGCAGGGTGACCTCTATTATGGCTACACCTTC. This chain connects TRBV19 to TRBJ1-2; perhaps TRBD1 as D (5 bases). Germline values: CDR1 LNHDA, CDR2 SQIVND (reference sequence). CDR3 length: 15 amino acids. V dropped 5 bases and J dropped 5 bases, with 18 bases sitting between them.

The gene calls are TRBV7-9 and TRBJ1-5, with TRBD1 matching over 7 bases. Germline V CDR1 and CDR2: SEHNR, FQNEAQ (reference sequence). V lost 5 bases, J lost 4 bases, and 14 bases stayed unmatched. The CDR3 extends over 17 amino acids. The CDR3 loop reads CASSHFSGGRANQPQHF. The CDR3 nucleotides read TGTGCCAGCAGCCACTTCTCAGGGGGACGGGCAAATCAGCCCCAGCATTTT. Full variable domain (remainder filled in from reference TRBV7-9 and TRBJ1-5): DTGVSQNPRHKITKRGQNVTFRCDPISEHNRLYWYRQTLGQGPEFLTYFQNEAQLEKSRLLSDRFSAERPKGSFSTLEIQRTEQGDSAMYLCASSHFSGGRANQPQHFGDGTRLSIL.

The genes are TRBV24-1 and TRBJ2-2, with D uncertain. This CDR3 has 13 amino acids. Germline CDR1 is KGHDR and CDR2 is SFDVKD. Deletions cut 4 bases from V and 4 bases from J, with 6 bases between. CDR3 region: CATSDWSTGELFF. CDR3 bases: TGTGCCACCAGTGACTGGAGCACCGGGGAGCTGTTTTTT.

In this sample, this clonotype turned up a few times. The rearrangement links TRBV19 to TRBJ1-2, with D possibly being TRBD1 (5 bases). Per the germline V gene, CDR1 is LNHDA and CDR2 is SQIVND (reference sequence). This CDR3 is built from 16 residues. The germline V and J ends were trimmed by 5 bases and 6 bases, with 22 bases remaining between them. CDR3 sequence: CASSARTTGTGHGYTF. CDR3 sequence (DNA): TGTGCCAGTAGTGCCCGGACGACCGGGACTGGCCATGGCTACACCTTC.